This T cell receptor (beta chain) originates from a study of blood T cells in healthy people across ages (dated by TCRdb to 2013 to 2016). Some background on the complete study: Template switching captured roughly one uniquely barcoded TCR beta cDNA molecule per two T cells in model experiments. Using deep sequencing normalized with unique cDNA molecular identifiers, the study measured how TCR beta repertoire diversity changes with age. The donors were divided into four age groups: young (average around 15 years), middle-aged (about 39), aged (approximately 62) and long-lived (about 79). To avoid experimental bias, donors of different ages were randomly spread across the sequencing lanes. Using the same blood draw, the study looked at two additional independent replicas of 1 million unique cDNA reads for two donors, one aged 18 to 30 and the other aged 80 or older. Beyond this particular receptor, the publication reports: Because the CMV infection status of the donors was unknown, age-related changes in expanded clonotypes may potentially have been confounded. A strong correlation was found between observed TCR beta diversity and the percentage of naive T cells measured by flow cytometry. Conclusive comparison of naive and antigen-experienced compartments was prevented by the profiling of bulk unsorted PBMCs. Estimates of total diversity from one million sequenced T cells were regarded as lower bounds and underestimates. As age increased, observed TCR beta diversity per million T cells dropped in a roughly linear way, and a significant reduction was already evident by age around 41. The long-lived group showed more naive CD4+ T cells, fewer expanded clones and increased TCR diversity than the aged group, suggesting age selection.

Systemically healthy Caucasian individuals from Russia, 39 in total and aged 6 to 90 years, were included as donors. Each donor gave approximately 10 milliliters of peripheral blood, collected into EDTA-treated Vacutainer tubes. Ficoll-Paque density-gradient centrifugation was used to isolate PBMCs, with at least 6.5 million per sample. Total RNA was extracted from PBMCs with Trizol reagent, with at least 6 micrograms obtained per sample. For every donor, an aliquot of PBMCs went through flow cytometry to measure the percentages of naive CD45RAhigh/CD27high T cells. This clonotype was seen a handful of times. No cognate antigen has been identified for it. Per-base quality was not reported, and no clone a single base away is much larger than it. The method was 5' RACE. Sequencing used an Illumina HiSeq 2500. The second PCR ran for about 6 to 12 cycles and used a J-beta primer mix along with a sample-barcoded 5' primer. A template-switch 5' adaptor carrying 12 random nucleotides introduced a unique molecular identifier onto each TCR beta cDNA molecule. Each sample yielded at least 3 million CDR3-containing paired-end reads. First-strand cDNA was synthesized from all RNA with the Mint cDNA synthesis kit, primed by a TRBC-specific oligonucleotide. All cDNA was treated with uracil-DNA glycosylase and then went through a first 18-cycle PCR with the universal primers M1SS and BC2_uni_R. In the source study's methods: For normalization, 1 million high-quality reads, each with a distinct molecular identifier, were randomly selected from each sample. Instead of being binned into consensus sequences, reads that shared molecular identifiers were thrown out. MiTCR, with a Q25 quality threshold and the strictest error-elimination algorithm, was used for CDR3 identification, clonotype clustering and error correction. A nonparametric unseen species model using Euler transformation provided a lower-bound estimate of total TCR beta diversity. TCRdb passed the public sequencing reads through fastp at Q25 and MiXCR, retaining productive beta sequences. Identical CDR3 proteins give one entry, which carries the most common genes and DNA. TCRdb's processing, not the authors', yielded these V and J calls. Within this sample are about 1.4 million distinct CDR3 sequences, with 45% to 70% of them counted one time only. Jointly, the top ten make up more than 6% of the sample.

The sample comprised blood. The receptor comes from a young man in good health.

The DNA is as follows: TGTGCCAGCAGTTACACCGAATATACCGGGACAGGGGGTTCTGAAGCTTTCTTT. This sequence encodes CASSYTEYTGTGGSEAFF. This receptor chain uses TRBV6-2 or TRBV6-3 and TRBJ1-1, and 11 junction bases match TRBD1. The germline V gene provides CDR1 MNHEY and CDR2 SVGEGT. Inclusive of the bounding cysteine and phenylalanine, the CDR3 is 18 residues long. Solely the CDR3 DNA is kept, with 54 bases framed from the first base. Germline trimming amounts to 2 bases on V and 6 bases on J, with 14 as the count of junction bases outside the gene matches.